The 10 T cell receptor beta chains in this list originate from one sample, sequenced in a study of T cells in Graves' hyperthyroidism and ophthalmopathy. TCR beta CDR3 sequences were amplified from RNA transcripts. When the TCR CDR3 underwent first-round RT-PCR, the HTBI primer set was used. Each CDR3 protein gets one entry after TCRdb re-called the multiplex PCR reads with MiXCR. Of around 400,000 distinct CDR3 sequences listed, approximately 14% are singletons. Material: blood. The origin of the receptors is a woman aged 55-69 years with Graves' ophthalmopathy.

This clonotype has a count of ten or more. The chain uses TRBV28 and TRBJ2-5; a possible D gene is TRBD2 (6 bases). The germline gives CDR1 MDHEN, CDR2 SYDVKM. Trimming took 6 bases from V and 6 from J, leaving 11 bases between them. The CDR3 has 12 amino acids. DNA of the CDR3: TGTGCCAGCAGGGAGGGGTTAAAGACCCAGTACTTC. Protein product: CASREGLKTQYF.

This chain joins TRBV20-1 and TRBJ1-2; TRBD1 matches at 7 bases. CDR3 length equals 11 residues. The V segment lost 6 bases and the J segment 4 bases; nucleotides outside the gene matches: 2. Germline V lookup: CDR1 DFQATT, CDR2 SNEGSKA (reference sequence). DNA for the CDR3: TGCAGTGCGGGACAGAGCTATGGCTACACCTTC. Its protein is CSAGQSYGYTF.

The rearrangement links TRBV7-9 to TRBJ2-7, with TRBD1 identical over 8 bases. This CDR3 region has 15 residues. The V gene's germline CDR1 is SEHNR and CDR2 FQNEAQ (reference sequence). The ends lost 1 base at V and 6 bases at J; junction bases unmatched: 8. The DNA for the CDR3 is TGTGCCAGCAGCTTAGACAGGGGGACATCGTCCGAGCAGTACTTC. Protein: CASSLDRGTSSEQYF.

At least ten counts were recorded for this clonotype. The chain carries TRBV12-3 or TRBV12-4 and TRBJ2-7, with TRBD2 matching over 10 bases. The length of the CDR3 is 13 residues. J lost 1 base, V lost 8 bases, and 2 bases had no gene match. The CDR3 DNA follows: TGTGCCAGCGAGCGGGAGGGTTCCTACGAGCAGTACTTC. Protein sequence: CASEREGSYEQYF.

At least ten counts were recorded for this clonotype. The chain couples TRBV11-2 to TRBJ2-1; 10 nucleotides match TRBD1. CDR1 SGHAT and CDR2 FQNNGV come from the germline V gene. Trimming at V came to 5 bases and at J to 7 bases, leaving 20 bases not matched to a gene. The CDR3 sequence is 19 residues long. For the CDR3, the DNA is TGTGCCAGCAGCCTCCTACCGGGACAGGGGCCCCAAGGGGGGAATGAGCAGTTCTTC. This codes for CASSLLPGQGPQGGNEQFF.

The CDR3 DNA sequence: TGTGCCAGCAGCTTAAGGCTAGCGGCCGGGAACGTCCTGACTTTC. Protein: CASSLRLAAGNVLTF. The chain couples TRBV11-2 to TRBJ2-6; 7 nucleotides match TRBD2. The CDR3 loop spans 15 amino acids. Germline CDR1 and CDR2: SGHAT and FQNNGV. V lost 2 bases to trimming and J lost 10 bases; unmatched junction nucleotides: 8.

This clonotype was observed a handful of times. The chain couples TRBV12-3 or TRBV12-4 to TRBJ2-1; D call uncertain. Trimming cost V 6 bases and J 0 bases, with 12 bases left between them. The CDR3 is made up of 15 amino acids. CDR3 nucleotides: TGTGCCAGCAGCCAAGCCCGACTCTCCTACAATGAGCAGTTCTTC. This codes for CASSQARLSYNEQFF.

This clonotype was detected a few times. The chain joins TRBV2 to TRBJ1-2; D remains unclear. Trimming removed 7 bases from V and 4 bases from J, with 10 bases in between. Germline assignment: CDR1 SNHLY and CDR2 FYNNEI. CDR3 length: 12 amino acids. The CDR3 loop is CASKWQLYGYTF. The CDR3 bases are TGTGCCAGCAAGTGGCAGCTCTATGGCTACACCTTC.

This clonotype was seen only a few times. The chain uses TRBV24-1 and TRBJ2-5, with 8 bases fitting TRBD1. This CDR3 spans 15 amino acids. Germline CDR1 KGHDR, CDR2 SFDVKD. Unmatched junction bases numbered 6, after V lost 2 bases and J lost 5 bases. CDR3 DNA: TGTGCCACCAGTGATTCTCAGGGGGCAATGGAGACCCAGTACTTC. Translating it yields CATSDSQGAMETQYF.

This clonotype was recorded at least ten times. The rearrangement uses TRBV30 and TRBJ1-3; D is unclear. Germline values: CDR1 GTSNPN, CDR2 SVGIG (reference sequence). The CDR3 totals 11 residues. V lost 1 base and J 8 bases, leaving 6 bases between the germline ends. The CDR3 bases are TGTGCCTGGAGTGGCCGGGACACCATATATTTT. The encoded protein is CAWSGRDTIYF.